This entry is about one TCR beta chain. Antigen unknown. The source of the sample is a study of T cells after yellow fever vaccination. Study-wide points: Reappearance after the booster was seen for most primary-vaccination clones, at 96% CD4 and around 88% CD8.

The 5'RACE template-switching step produced TCR cDNA and added a universal primer site and UMIs. One entry per CDR3 protein results from TCRdb running MiXCR on the 5' RACE reads. This table holds approximately 510,000 distinct CDR3 sequences, 20% to 25% found once. V gave up 0 bases and J gave up 4 bases, with 12 bases separating them. Germline V gene sequence: CDR1 DFQATT, CDR2 SNEGSKA (reference sequence). This CDR3 has 14 residues. The gene calls are TRBV20-1 and TRBJ1-1, with D hard to call. The sample was PBMCs, taken about 21 days after the first yellow fever vaccination. The clonotype originates from a man younger than 35 who received the YFV17D yellow fever vaccine. In DNA form, the CDR3 reads TGCAGTGCTAGAGATCTAGCGGGCTCCACTGAAGCTTTCTTT. Translating it yields CSARDLAGSTEAFF.